These 12 T cell receptor beta chains came from one sample sequenced in a study of blood T cell repertoires in COVID-19. Using immunoSEQ multiplex PCR, the repertoire was profiled, and TCRdb retains in-frame clones only, with some absent. The sample includes about 170,000 clones, around 80% of them seen just once. Sequencing input: PBMCs or T cells enriched from blood (not recorded which). The receptors were sampled from a woman in her 70s in a cohort exposed to, infected with or recovered from COVID-19 (not recorded which).

This clone was counted a single time. The chain carries TRBV9 and TRBJ1-5; TRBD1 agrees at 8 bases. V shed 1 base and J 3 bases; nucleotides not matched to a gene: 18. Germline V gene sequence: CDR1 SGDLS, CDR2 YYNGEE. The CDR3 loop spans 20 amino acids. This chain's CDR3 is CASSVIKEDRDYTHNQPQHF. CDR3 coding DNA: TGTGCCAGCAGCGTAATCAAGGAGGACAGGGATTACACCCACAATCAGCCCCAGCATTTT.

V and J are TRBV19 and TRBJ2-6; 8 bases match TRBD1. The CDR3 contains 14 residues. The V segment lost 11 bases and the J segment 3 bases; nucleotides outside the gene matches: 6. Germline loops: CDR1 LNHDA, CDR2 SQIVND (reference sequence). This CDR3 is CARPGGDGANVLTF. The CDR3 nucleotides are TGTGCCCGGCCAGGGGGCGATGGGGCCAACGTCCTGACTTTC. The whole variable domain, filled in from reference TRBV19 and TRBJ2-6, reads DGGITQSPKYLFRKEGQNVTLSCEQNLNHDAMYWYRQDPGQGLRLIYYSQIVNDFQKGDIAEGYSVSREKKESFPLTVTSAQKNPTAFYLCARPGGDGANVLTFGAGSRLTVL.

The rearrangement joins TRBV5-5 to TRBJ2-7, with 12 bases matching TRBD1. From germline, CDR1 is SGHKS and CDR2 YYEKEE (reference sequence). The CDR3 sequence is 14 residues long. The V and J ends lost 4 bases and 4 bases, in that order; junction bases with no gene match: 3. The CDR3 loop is CASSGTGGVYEQYF. CDR3 coding DNA: TGTGCCAGCAGCGGGACAGGGGGCGTTTACGAGCAGTACTTC. The variable domain in full, with the rest retrieved from reference TRBV5-5 and TRBJ2-7, is DAGVTQSPTHLIKTRGQQVTLRCSPISGHKSVSWYQQVLGQGPQFIFQYYEKEERGRGNFPDRFSARQFPNYSSELNVNALLLGDSALYLCASSGTGGVYEQYFGPGTRLTVT.

The genes are TRBV7-8 and TRBJ2-5; D gene unclear. CDR3 length: 14 residues. Looked up from germline, CDR1 is SGHVS and CDR2 is FQNEAQ. Trimming stripped 5 bases from V and 1 base from J, with 11 bases between. This CDR3 is CASSARSAQETQYF. The CDR3 nucleotides are TGTGCCAGCAGCGCCCGGAGTGCCCAAGAGACCCAGTACTTC.

The chain uses TRBV29-1 and TRBJ2-3, with 14 bases fitting TRBD2. Germline CDR1 is SQVTM and CDR2 is ANQGSEA. CDR3 size: 14 residues. The V and J ends lost 8 bases and 4 bases, in that order; junction bases with no gene match: 5. CDR3: CSPGGLAGADTQYF. The CDR3 nucleotides are TGCAGCCCGGGGGGACTAGCGGGGGCAGATACGCAGTATTTT.

This clone was seen only a few times. The V and J genes are TRBV5-1 and TRBJ1-2; 7 bases map to TRBD1. Trimming removed 3 bases from V and 1 base from J; junction bases left unmatched: 6. Germline V gene sequence: CDR1 SGHRS, CDR2 YFSETQ. The CDR3 consists of 15 residues. The DNA for the CDR3 is TGCGCCAGCAGCTCCCTGGGACAGATTAACTATGGCTACACCTTC. This translates into CASSSLGQINYGYTF. The whole variable domain, remainder taken from reference TRBV5-1 and TRBJ1-2, is KAGVTQTPRYLIKTRGQQVTLSCSPISGHRSVSWYQQTPGQGLQFLFEYFSETQRNKGNFPGRFSGRQFSNSRSEMNVSTLELGDSALYLCASSSLGQINYGYTFGSGTRLTVV.

This clone was counted a single time. This chain connects TRBV11-3 to TRBJ2-2, with D possibly matching TRBD1 (6 bases). CDR1 is SGHNT and CDR2 is YENEEA in the germline V gene. V was pared by 0 bases and J by 13 bases, with 12 bases between. The CDR3 has 13 residues. The chain's CDR3 is CASSLDARGVLFF. CDR3 bases: TGTGCCAGCAGCTTAGATGCCAGGGGTGTGCTGTTTTTT.

This clone appeared a single time. The rearrangement links TRBV6-4 to TRBJ2-3; no clear D gene. CDR1 is MRHNA and CDR2 is SNTAGT in the germline V gene. This CDR3 region has 14 residues. Trimming removed 2 bases at V and 0 bases at J, with 6 bases between. The CDR3 loop reads CASSDEASTDTQYF. The CDR3 bases are TGTGCCAGCAGTGACGAGGCTAGCACAGATACGCAGTATTTT.

This chain joins TRBV5-1 and TRBJ2-3; 8 bases match TRBD2. V was clipped by 4 bases and J by 0 bases; unmatched bases: 10. Germline V CDR1 and CDR2: SGHRS, YFSETQ. The CDR3 contains 17 residues. The CDR3 is CASSPIKSSGSTDTQYF. Written as DNA, the CDR3 is TGCGCCAGCAGCCCCATCAAATCTAGCGGGAGCACAGATACGCAGTATTTT. Supplemented by reference TRBV5-1 and TRBJ2-3, the full variable domain reads KAGVTQTPRYLIKTRGQQVTLSCSPISGHRSVSWYQQTPGQGLQFLFEYFSETQRNKGNFPGRFSGRQFSNSRSEMNVSTLELGDSALYLCASSPIKSSGSTDTQYFGPGTRLTVL.

The chain employs TRBV28 and TRBJ1-4, with 11 bases aligning to TRBD1. The germline V gene has CDR1 MDHEN and CDR2 SYDVKM. Unmatched junction bases numbered 9, after V lost 10 bases and J lost 8 bases. The CDR3 loop spans 14 amino acids. The CDR3 reads CATTGTGGGEKLFF. In DNA form, the CDR3 reads TGTGCCACCACAGGGACAGGGGGAGGGGAAAAACTGTTTTTT.

V and J are TRBV30 and TRBJ2-3, with 10 bases aligning to TRBD2. The CDR3 consists of 15 residues. CDR1 GTSNPN and CDR2 SVGIG come from the germline V gene (reference sequence). Germline trimming cut 3 bases from V and 5 bases from J; bases unmatched to any gene: 8. CDR3 protein: CAWRAPSGRGDTQYF. The CDR3 DNA reads as TGTGCCTGGAGGGCGCCTAGCGGGAGAGGAGATACGCAGTATTTT.

The chain is built from TRBV7-2 and TRBJ2-2, with 8 positions matching TRBD2. The CDR3 covers 16 residues. Germline V gene sequence: CDR1 SGHTA, CDR2 FQGNSA. V shed 2 bases and J 7 bases; nucleotides not matched to a gene: 9. CDR3 sequence reads: CASSLLPAGEGGELFF. The DNA of the CDR3 is TGTGCCAGCAGCTTACTTCCAGCGGGAGAGGGCGGGGAGCTGTTTTTT.